These 18 T cell receptor beta chains were sequenced from one sample in a study of TIL therapy for anti-PD-1-resistant metastatic lung cancer. Sequencing used immunoSEQ v3. Some clones are missing from TCRdb's copy, which holds only in-frame ones; the method was immunoSEQ multiplex PCR. The table shows about 95,000 clones, with 55% to 75% occurring only once. Time point in this sample: pre-treatment sample, taken before nivolumab and TIL therapy. Tumor tissue came from excised metastases, mostly pleural nodules or supraclavicular lymph nodes. The sequenced sample was tumor tissue, obtained at baseline. The receptors derive from a person between 25 and 79 years old with non-small cell lung cancer.

This chain uses TRBV18 with TRBJ2-5; the match to TRBD1 covers 8 bases. V shed 3 bases, J shed 5 bases, and the junction held 11 bases outside the gene matches. Looked up from germline, CDR1 is KGHSH and CDR2 is LQKENI. The CDR3 spans 16 residues. CDR3 region: CASSPSGQGLRETQYF. The CDR3, as DNA: TGTGCCAGCTCACCCTCCGGACAGGGATTGCGGGAGACCCAGTACTTC.

The chain has TRBV7-2 and TRBJ1-3, with D unclear. Trimming shortened V by 8 bases and J by 0 bases, and 8 bases separated the two germline ends. The CDR3 is made up of 13 amino acids. Germline CDR1 SGHTA, CDR2 FQGNSA. CDR3 nucleotides: TGTGCCAGCGCGGGCAGCTCTGGAAACACCATATATTTT. It specifies CASAGSSGNTIYF.

This clone was detected only a few times. The J gene is TRBJ1-1, the V gene TRBV27, with D possibly being TRBD1 (6 bases). Trimming pared 1 base from V and 5 bases from J, leaving 11 bases between. This CDR3 is built from 14 residues. The germline V gene encodes CDR1 MNHEY and CDR2 SMNVEV (reference sequence). Here the CDR3 reads CASSLFGGRTEAFF. For the CDR3, the DNA is TGTGCCAGCAGTTTATTCGGGGGGCGAACTGAAGCTTTCTTT.

This clone appeared many times. Other DNA sequences within the sample encode an identical CDR3. The chain is built from TRBV28 and TRBJ2-6, with D uncertain. This CDR3 comprises 13 residues. Trimming cost V 3 bases and J 1 base, with 1 base left between them. CDR1 and CDR2 (germline): MDHEN, SYDVKM. The CDR3: CASSLSGANVLTF. The CDR3 DNA reads as TGTGCCAGCAGTTTGTCTGGGGCCAACGTCCTGACTTTC.

V gene TRBV29-1 combines with J gene TRBJ2-1; 7 nucleotides line up with TRBD1. The CDR3 is 15 amino acids. Germline V gene data show CDR1 as SQVTM and CDR2 as ANQGSEA. After removal of 1 base from V and 2 bases from J, the junction contained 5 bases not matched to a gene. CDR3 sequence reads: CSVEGGQIPYNEQFF. The CDR3 bases are TGCAGCGTTGAAGGGGGACAGATCCCCTACAATGAGCAGTTCTTC.

The sample holds many counts of this clone. This chain uses TRBV11-2 with TRBJ2-7; 12 bases are shared with TRBD1. Trimming cost V 6 bases and J 6 bases; bases outside gene matches: 9. There are 15 residues in the CDR3. The V gene's germline CDR1 is SGHAT and CDR2 FQNNGV. CDR3 sequence: CASRFPGQGALEQYF. The CDR3 region has the DNA TGTGCCAGCAGGTTTCCGGGACAGGGGGCCCTCGAGCAGTACTTC.

The chain is built from TRBV19 and TRBJ2-5, with 7 nucleotides matching TRBD1. This CDR3 spans 14 amino acids. Losses at the gene ends were 5 bases for V and 4 bases for J; bases not matched to a gene: 7. From germline, CDR1 is LNHDA and CDR2 SQIVND (reference sequence). The CDR3 spells CASSLTGVGETQYF. The CDR3 DNA follows: TGTGCCAGTAGTCTCACAGGGGTGGGAGAGACCCAGTACTTC.

This chain uses TRBV10-3 with TRBJ2-2; 7 bases are shared with TRBD2. The CDR3 consists of 15 residues. Unmatched junction bases numbered 5, after V lost 2 bases and J lost 5 bases. Germline V CDR1 and CDR2: ENHRY, SYGVKD. In nucleotides, the CDR3 is TGTGCCATCAGTGAGGAGGGAGGGCGAACCGGGGAGCTGTTTTTT. Encoded protein: CAISEEGGRTGELFF.

In its sample, this clone was seen once. The V call is TRBV7-6, the J call TRBJ2-3, with D perhaps TRBD2 (5 bases). The CDR3 runs to 15 residues. With 5 bases removed from V and 1 base from J, the gap between germline ends came to 13 bases. Germline V gene sequence: CDR1 SGHVS, CDR2 FNYEAQ. The CDR3 is CASSPLRDRTDTQYF. DNA for the CDR3: TGTGCCAGCAGCCCCTTGAGGGATCGCACAGATACGCAGTATTTT.

The chain has TRBV27 and TRBJ2-3; D perhaps matches TRBD2 (5 bases). The germline CDR1 and CDR2 sequences are MNHEY and SMNVEV (reference sequence). Trimming cost V 6 bases and J 5 bases, with 12 bases left between them. CDR3 length equals 13 residues. The CDR3 sequence: CASSPGVGDTQYF. CDR3 DNA: TGTGCCAGCAGCCCCGGGGTAGGAGATACGCAGTATTTT.

This clone has a handful of counts. The chain uses TRBV28 and TRBJ1-5; D is unclear. With 8 bases removed from V and 10 bases from J, the gap between germline ends came to 6 bases. This CDR3 region has 9 residues. Germline assignment: CDR1 MDHEN and CDR2 SYDVKM. The CDR3 protein is CASAPPQHF. DNA of the CDR3: TGTGCCAGCGCACCCCCCCAGCATTTT.

This clone has a handful of counts. This CDR3 reads CASKGLGQGSNYGYTF. As DNA, the CDR3 is TGTGCCAGCAAGGGTCTAGGGCAGGGGTCTAACTATGGCTACACCTTC. J is TRBJ1-2 and V is TRBV9; D perhaps matches TRBD1 (6 bases). The V gene's germline CDR1 is SGDLS and CDR2 YYNGEE. There are 16 residues in the CDR3. Trimming stripped 6 bases from V and 0 bases from J, with 18 bases between.

The chain links TRBV18 to TRBJ2-1, with D perhaps matching TRBD2 (5 bases). V dropped 3 bases and J dropped 6 bases, with 9 bases sitting between them. Germline-derived CDR1 and CDR2 are KGHSH and LQKENI. The CDR3 has 13 amino acids. CDR3 protein: CASSPLEGNEQFF. In nucleotides, the CDR3 is TGTGCCAGCTCACCTCTAGAGGGCAATGAGCAGTTCTTC. Drawing the rest from reference TRBV18 and TRBJ2-1, the complete variable domain is NAGVMQNPRHLVRRRGQEARLRCSPMKGHSHVYWYRQLPEEGLKFMVYLQKENIIDESGMPKERFSAEFPKEGPSILRIQQVVRGDSAAYFCASSPLEGNEQFFGPGTRLTVL.

The V call is TRBV10-1, the J call TRBJ2-2; possible D gene TRBD1, 6 bases. V dropped 6 bases and J dropped 9 bases, with 17 bases sitting between them. CDR1 and CDR2 from the germline V gene are WNHNN and SYGVQD (reference sequence). The CDR3 is made up of 14 amino acids. CDR3 amino acids: CASRGALAHRELFF. The CDR3 DNA reads TGCGCCAGCAGGGGGGCCTTGGCACACAGGGAGCTGTTTTTT.

This clone was seen a handful of times. CDR3 nucleotide sequence: TGTGCCAGCAGTGGCCCCATCAATTCACCCCTCCACTTT. Protein product: CASSGPINSPLHF. The chain joins TRBV2 to TRBJ1-6; no clear D. The CDR3 is 13 amino acids. V was pared by 4 bases and J by 7 bases, with 8 bases between. Germline lookup yields CDR1 SNHLY and CDR2 FYNNEI.

This rearrangement joins TRBV27 to TRBJ2-7, with D maybe TRBD2 (5 bases). CDR3 length: 14 residues. Germline CDR1 reads MNHEY; CDR2 reads SMNVEV (reference sequence). V was cut by 3 bases and J by 0 bases, with 9 bases left in between. CDR3 loop: CASSFRGSSYEQYF. CDR3 DNA sequence: TGTGCCAGCAGTTTTCGGGGTTCCTCCTACGAGCAGTACTTC.

The rearrangement links TRBV9 to TRBJ1-5, with no clear D. V lost 0 bases to trimming and J lost 0 bases, with 13 bases between them. The CDR3 length is 17 residues. Germline V lookup: CDR1 SGDLS, CDR2 YYNGEE. The CDR3 is CASSVDPLRHSNQPQHF. As DNA, the CDR3 is TGTGCCAGCAGCGTAGACCCCCTCCGTCATAGCAATCAGCCCCAGCATTTT.

The V and J genes are TRBV6-5 and TRBJ2-7; no clear D gene. The CDR3 extends over 12 amino acids. The germline CDR1 and CDR2 sequences are MNHEY and SVGAGI. V was pared by 6 bases and J by 3 bases, with 9 bases between. The CDR3 sequence: CASRRPGYEQYF. The CDR3 DNA follows: TGTGCCAGCAGGAGGCCGGGCTACGAGCAGTACTTC.